This passage covers 2 T cell receptor beta chains from one sample sequenced in a study of neurological immune-mediated disorders. TCRdb recomputed calls from the 5' RACE reads with MiXCR, one row per CDR3 protein. The sample lists tens of thousands of distinct CDR3 sequences, under 4.5% occurring once. Sequenced: PBMCs. These receptors were collected from a woman aged 45-65 years with multiple sclerosis.

This clonotype was picked up many times. V gene TRBV14 combines with J gene TRBJ2-1; D remains unclear. V was cut by 0 bases and J by 9 bases, with 15 bases left in between. Looked up from germline, CDR1 is SGHDN and CDR2 is FVKESK. There are 15 residues in the CDR3. As DNA, the CDR3 is TGTGCCAGCAGCCAAGATCTGGGCAAGTTGAGTGAGCAGTTCTTC. Amino acid sequence: CASSQDLGKLSEQFF.

This clonotype was observed many times. V gene TRBV7-6 combines with J gene TRBJ1-1; 10 bases match TRBD1. Germline CDR1 SGHVS, CDR2 FNYEAQ. Unmatched junction bases numbered 4, after V lost 9 bases and J lost 3 bases. The CDR3 extends over 13 amino acids. CDR3 coding DNA: TGTGCCAGTCGACAGGGGGCTTACACTGAAGCTTTCTTT. The encoded protein is CASRQGAYTEAFF. Full variable domain (outside the CDR3, taken from reference TRBV7-6 and TRBJ1-1): GAGVSQSPRYKVTKRGQDVALRCDPISGHVSLYWYRQALGQGPEFLTYFNYEAQQDKSGLPNDRFSAERPEGSISTLTIQRTEQRDSAMYRCASRQGAYTEAFFGQGTRLTVV.